Following are 8 T cell receptor beta chains from one sample sequenced in a study of blood T cell repertoires in COVID-19. Clones were sequenced by immunoSEQ multiplex PCR, and TCRdb holds only the in-frame ones, with some missing. This table has under 140,000 clones, about 75% appearing once. Sequencing was done on a sample of peripheral blood. The receptor set was obtained from an elderly woman with active or convalescent COVID-19.

The CDR3 DNA reads as TGTGCCAGCAGTCGTCAACAGGGGGATCAGCCCCAGCATTTT. Its translation is CASSRQQGDQPQHF. The V gene is TRBV2, the J gene TRBJ1-5; TRBD1 aligns across 8 bases. V lost 5 bases, J lost 5 bases, and 5 bases stayed unmatched. From germline, CDR1 is SNHLY and CDR2 FYNNEI. This CDR3 region has 14 residues.

The gene calls are TRBV7-8 and TRBJ2-1; 15 bases align to TRBD2. There are 16 residues in the CDR3. CDR1 and CDR2 (germline): SGHVS, FQNEAQ. V shed 0 bases, J shed 12 bases, and the junction held 6 bases outside the gene matches. This CDR3 is CASSLARTSGRVGQFF. DNA of the CDR3: TGTGCCAGCAGCTTAGCCAGGACTAGCGGGAGGGTCGGGCAGTTCTTC.

The chain uses TRBV24-1 and TRBJ1-2; 8 bases are a match to TRBD1. Trimming removed 10 bases from V and 3 bases from J; junction bases left unmatched: 3. Germline CDR1 is KGHDR and CDR2 is SFDVKD. The CDR3 has 12 amino acids. CDR3 sequence (DNA): TGTGCCACTCAGGGGGCGGACTATGGCTACACCTTC. This gives the protein CATQGADYGYTF.

The count of this clone is one. This chain connects TRBV6-6 to TRBJ2-7; D perhaps matches TRBD2 (6 bases). The CDR3 covers 14 residues. V was pared by 6 bases and J by 0 bases, with 12 bases between. Germline CDR1 is MNHNY and CDR2 is SVGAGI (reference sequence). CDR3 sequence reads: CASRRGLLSYEQYF. Written as DNA, the CDR3 is TGTGCCAGCAGGAGGGGACTTCTCTCCTACGAGCAGTACTTC.

The V and J genes are TRBV7-8 and TRBJ2-2; a possible D gene is TRBD1 (6 bases). The CDR3 runs 17 residues. CDR1 SGHVS and CDR2 FQNEAQ come from the germline V gene. V gave up 4 bases and J gave up 4 bases, with 19 bases separating them. The CDR3 DNA follows: TGTGCCAGCAGCTCACGCCGCCGGGACACAACCACCGGGGAGCTGTTTTTT. Translation gives CASSSRRRDTTTGELFF. Full variable domain (missing parts from reference TRBV7-8 and TRBJ2-2): GAGVSQSPRYKVAKRGQDVALRCDPISGHVSLFWYQQALGQGPEFLTYFQNEAQLDKSGLPSDRFFAERPEGSVSTLKIQRTQQEDSAVYLCASSSRRRDTTTGELFFGEGSRLTVL.

The V and J genes are TRBV29-1 and TRBJ1-2; D ambiguous. CDR3 length equals 11 residues. With 4 bases removed from V and 6 bases from J, the gap between germline ends came to 9 bases. Germline V gene lookup returns CDR1 SQVTM and CDR2 ANQGSEA. The CDR3 spells CSVGAWDGYTF. CDR3 nucleotide sequence: TGCAGCGTTGGGGCGTGGGATGGCTACACCTTC.

This clone was recorded once. The chain has TRBV19 and TRBJ1-5; D may be TRBD1 (6 bases). CDR3 size: 13 residues. Deletions cut 4 bases from V and 7 bases from J, with 11 bases between. The germline V gene encodes CDR1 LNHDA and CDR2 SQIVND (reference sequence). The CDR3 DNA reads TGTGCCAGTAGTACATTCCAGGGGCAGCCCCAGCATTTT. Its translation: CASSTFQGQPQHF. The whole variable domain, filled in from reference TRBV19 and TRBJ1-5, reads DGGITQSPKYLFRKEGQNVTLSCEQNLNHDAMYWYRQDPGQGLRLIYYSQIVNDFQKGDIAEGYSVSREKKESFPLTVTSAQKNPTAFYLCASSTFQGQPQHFGDGTRLSIL.

This clone has only a few counts. The V call is TRBV2, the J call TRBJ1-1, with 7 bases identical to TRBD1. The germline CDR1 and CDR2 sequences are SNHLY and FYNNEI. The ends lost 4 bases at V and 6 bases at J; junction bases unmatched: 11. This CDR3 is built from 15 residues. CDR3 in amino acids: CASSADRFQLAEAFF. In DNA, the CDR3 is TGTGCCAGCAGTGCGGACAGGTTCCAACTGGCTGAAGCTTTCTTT.